These 9 T cell receptor beta chains share one sample of origin, sequenced in a study of blood T cell repertoires in COVID-19. Repertoires were generated with immunoSEQ multiplex PCR, while TCRdb's copy carries only in-frame clones and drops some. The sample carries around 260,000 clones, roughly 84% recorded once. What was sequenced was peripheral blood. The receptors were sampled from a human donor with COVID-19, enrolled during active disease. The donor label of this sample is uncertain.

The chain has TRBV12-3 or TRBV12-4 and TRBJ1-2, with D unclear. The CDR3 totals 12 residues. V gave up 5 bases and J gave up 4 bases, with 8 bases separating them. The CDR3 nucleotides are TGTGCCAGCAGTCCTTTCGGCTATGGCTACACCTTC. Its translation: CASSPFGYGYTF.

The chain is built from TRBV10-3 and TRBJ2-1; the D gene is possibly TRBD2 (6 bases). CDR3 size: 17 residues. The V gene's germline CDR1 is ENHRY and CDR2 SYGVKD. V shed 0 bases and J shed 2 bases, with 14 bases lying between them. CDR3 bases: TGTGCCATCAGTGAGTCTTTCGGGACTGGGACCTACAATGAGCAGTTCTTC. Amino acids: CAISESFGTGTYNEQFF.

This sequence joins TRBV9 and TRBJ2-2; a possible D gene is TRBD2 (6 bases). Trimming pared 0 bases from V and 6 bases from J, leaving 9 bases between. The CDR3 loop spans 14 amino acids. CDR1 and CDR2 from the germline V gene are SGDLS and YYNGEE. CDR3 nucleotide sequence: TGTGCCAGCAGCGTAGCGGGGGTCGCCGGGGAGCTGTTTTTT. It specifies CASSVAGVAGELFF.

The V and J genes are TRBV25-1 and TRBJ2-3, with D possibly TRBD1 on 7 matching bases. The V end was cut by 7 bases, the J end by 6 bases, with 14 bases between. Germline V gene lookup returns CDR1 MGHDK and CDR2 SYGVNS. The CDR3 spans 13 residues. This CDR3 is CASTGGTADTQYF. For the CDR3, the DNA is TGTGCCAGCACCGGAGGGACAGCGGATACGCAGTATTTT.

V gene TRBV5-4 combines with J gene TRBJ2-7, with D tentatively TRBD2 (6 bases). The CDR3 totals 15 residues. Germline values: CDR1 SGHNT, CDR2 YYREEE (reference sequence). V was clipped by 5 bases and J by 3 bases, with 18 bases between them. The CDR3 nucleotides are TGTGCCAGCAGTCTAATTCCACGGGGGAACTACGAGCAGTACTTC. Protein sequence: CASSLIPRGNYEQYF.

This rearrangement joins TRBV6-6 to TRBJ2-5, with TRBD2 identical over 15 bases. Germline CDR1 and CDR2: MNHNY and SVGAGI (reference sequence). This CDR3 spans 18 amino acids. V gave up 5 bases and J gave up 4 bases; unmatched junction bases: 11. CDR3 bases: TGTGCCAGCAGTCGGACTAGCGGGAGGGCCACGTTGGCAGAGACCCAGTACTTC. Its translation: CASSRTSGRATLAETQYF.

The chain joins TRBV28 to TRBJ2-1, with D perhaps TRBD1 (5 bases). This CDR3 region has 15 residues. The V gene's germline CDR1 is MDHEN and CDR2 SYDVKM. Trimming stripped 6 bases from V and 4 bases from J, with 16 bases between. This CDR3 reads CASRPLTAYYNEQFF. Written as DNA, the CDR3 is TGTGCCAGCAGGCCTCTGACAGCTTATTACAATGAGCAGTTCTTC.

CDR3 in DNA: TGTGCCAGCAGCTTCGCGGGAGCCTACGAGCAGTACTTC. The encoded protein is CASSFAGAYEQYF. V gene TRBV7-2 combines with J gene TRBJ2-7; 7 bases are shared with TRBD2. This CDR3 comprises 13 residues. The germline V gene encodes CDR1 SGHTA and CDR2 FQGNSA. The V gene end was trimmed by 3 bases and the J gene end by 2 bases; junction bases not matched to a gene: 1.

This clone was recorded once. The chain recombines TRBV7-3 with TRBJ2-5; 9 bases align to TRBD1. There are 17 residues in the CDR3. V shed 1 base, J shed 5 bases, and the junction held 11 bases outside the gene matches. Germline CDR1 SGHTA, CDR2 FQGTGA. CDR3 loop: CASSLNGQGLFGETQYF. DNA of the CDR3: TGTGCCAGCAGCTTAAACGGACAGGGGTTATTTGGGGAGACCCAGTACTTC. Full variable domain (remainder filled in from reference TRBV7-3 and TRBJ2-5): GAGVSQTPSNKVTEKGKYVELRCDPISGHTALYWYRQSLGQGPEFLIYFQGTGAADDSGLPNDRFFAVRPEGSVSTLKIQRTERGDSAVYLCASSLNGQGLFGETQYFGPGTRLLVL.